These T cell receptor beta chains were read from a single sample in a study of T cells in Graves' hyperthyroidism and ophthalmopathy. TCRdb used MiXCR to reprocess the multiplex PCR reads, holding one entry per CDR3 protein. The table shows approximately 260,000 distinct CDR3 sequences, with roughly 15% occurring only once. The sample consisted of blood. Receptors were obtained from a woman aged 50 to 60 with Graves' hyperthyroidism that later progressed to Graves' ophthalmopathy. The CDR3 runs from the conserved cysteine through the conserved F or W. The D gene is left open where the match is weak. A row's size may be missing; if present it is once, few, many or a size class.

v_gene	j_gene	d_gene	abundance	CDR3nt	CDR3aa
TRBV2	TRBJ2-7	.	many	TGTGCCAGTGAACCCGGGACCGCAGCCTACGAGCAGTACTTC	CASEPGTAAYEQYF
TRBV30	TRBJ1-1	.	many	TGTGCCTGGAAGAGGGCGAATGAAGCTTTCTTT	CAWKRANEAFF
TRBV27	TRBJ2-3	TRBD1	many	TGTGCCAGCAGTTTCTACAGGGGTTTTTCTAGCACAGATACGCAGTATTTT	CASSFYRGFSSTDTQYF
TRBV30	TRBJ2-7	.	many	TGTGCCACACCTAGGAGGGGGAGCTCCTACGAGCAGTACTTC	CATPRRGSSYEQYF
TRBV9	TRBJ1-2	.	.	TGTGCCAGCAGCGTAAAAGCAGGCTATGGCTACACCTTC	CASSVKAGYGYTF
TRBV24-1	TRBJ2-3	TRBD2	.	TGTGCCACCAGTGACGCGACTAGCGGGTTTGTTGCAGATACGCAGTATTTT	CATSDATSGFVADTQYF
TRBV20-1	TRBJ2-1	TRBD2	.	TGCAGTGCTCCTTGGGGGGGAGGAGCCTACAATGAGCAGTTCTTC	CSAPWGGGAYNEQFF
TRBV6-2/TRBV6-3	TRBJ2-7	TRBD1	many	TGTGCCAGCAGTTACGACAGGGGAGACTCCTACGAGCAGTACTTC	CASSYDRGDSYEQYF
TRBV19	TRBJ2-7	.	.	TGTGCCAGTAGTACCGATAAGACAGGGAGGCCCTACGAGCAGTACTTC	CASSTDKTGRPYEQYF
TRBV5-1	TRBJ1-2	.	few	TGCGCCAGCAGCTTGTCGGACAACTATGGCTACACCTTC	CASSLSDNYGYTF
TRBV11-2	TRBJ2-7	TRBD2	many	TGTGCCAGCAGTCTCCAGGGACTAGCGGGAGCCTACGAGCAGTACTTC	CASSLQGLAGAYEQYF
TRBV11-2	TRBJ2-7	TRBD2	many	TGTGCCAGCAGCCCGCCCGGACTAGGCTACGAGCAGTACTTC	CASSPPGLGYEQYF
TRBV28	TRBJ1-1	.	many	TGTGCCAGCAGTTTGAAAGGGGTTTACACTGAAGCTTTCTTT	CASSLKGVYTEAFF
TRBV6-1	TRBJ2-7	TRBD1	many	TGTGCCAGCAGTCATACCGGGACAGGGGGCAGGTACGAGCAGTACTTC	CASSHTGTGGRYEQYF
TRBV3-1	TRBJ1-5	TRBD1	few	TGTGCCAGCAGCCATGGCAGGGGGCTTGGCAATCAGCCCCAGCATTTT	CASSHGRGLGNQPQHF
TRBV2	TRBJ2-1	TRBD2	once	TGTGCCAGCTCTCGAGGGCTCCGCGGGGGGGGTGAGCAGTTCTTC	CASSRGLRGGGEQFF
TRBV29-1	TRBJ2-3	TRBD1	few	TGCAGCGTCGCAAAATCTGACAGGGAGACGCAGTATTTT	CSVAKSDRETQYF
TRBV4-1	TRBJ2-7	.	many	TGCGCCAGCAGCCAAGAGCCGGTAACCCACTACGAGCAGTACTTC	CASSQEPVTHYEQYF
TRBV6-6	TRBJ1-2	TRBD1	few	TGTGCCAGCAGTCGACAGGGTCTGGACTATGGCTACACCTTC	CASSRQGLDYGYTF
TRBV5-1	TRBJ2-2	TRBD1	many	TGCGCCAGCGGGACAGGGGGTTTCACCGGGGAGCTGTTTTTT	CASGTGGFTGELFF
TRBV2	TRBJ2-5	.	many	TGTGCCAGCAGGGATTCGGGGGAGACCCAGTACTTC	CASRDSGETQYF
TRBV18	TRBJ1-2	.	many	TGTGCCAGCTCACCTACAGTAAACTATGGCTACACCTTC	CASSPTVNYGYTF
TRBV5-5	TRBJ2-7	TRBD1	many	TGTGCCAGCAGAGGTCATAACGGACAGGGGCAGGGCGAGCAGTACTTC	CASRGHNGQGQGEQYF
TRBV9	TRBJ2-2	TRBD1	few	TGTGCCAGCAGCAGCCGGGACAGTTACCTAAGGGTCACCGGGGAGCTGTTTTTT	CASSSRDSYLRVTGELFF
TRBV20-1	TRBJ1-2	TRBD1	.	TGCAGTGCTAGACAGGGGGCCGTCGGTGGCTACACCTTC	CSARQGAVGGYTF
TRBV4-1	TRBJ2-2	.	many	TGCGCCAGCAGCCACCCCTCTAGCTCCCCCGGAGCCGGGGAGCTGTTTTTT	CASSHPSSSPGAGELFF
TRBV30	TRBJ2-1	.	many	TGTGCCTGGAGTGTCAAAGGGGCTTACAATGAGCAGTTCTTC	CAWSVKGAYNEQFF
TRBV7-9	TRBJ2-2	.	many	TGTGCCAGCACCCCCCCGAACACCGGGGAGCTGTTTTTT	CASTPPNTGELFF
TRBV20-1	TRBJ2-1	TRBD2	many	TGCAGTGCTAGGCCCTCCCGATATCATAGCGGGAGGGCCAATGAGCAGTTCTTC	CSARPSRYHSGRANEQFF
TRBV27	TRBJ1-5	.	many	TGTGCCAGCAGTCCCATCCCCGATCAGCCCCAGCATTTT	CASSPIPDQPQHF
TRBV5-1	TRBJ2-1	.	few	TGCGCCAGCAGCCTCGGATCCAACAATGAGCAGTTCTTC	CASSLGSNNEQFF
TRBV19	TRBJ1-1	.	.	TGTGCCAGTAGTATCGGCCCAACAAGGAACACTGAAGCTTTCTTT	CASSIGPTRNTEAFF
TRBV9	TRBJ2-1	TRBD2	many	TGTGCCAGCAGCGTAGCCCCTCCTAGCGGGAGGGCCAATAGCAATGAGCAGTTCTTC	CASSVAPPSGRANSNEQFF
TRBV7-8	TRBJ2-7	.	many	TGTGCCAGCAGCTTAGTAGGGTTTAGCGAGCAGTACTTC	CASSLVGFSEQYF
TRBV20-1	TRBJ1-1	.	many	TGCAGTGCCAACCGGGGAGGGAACACTGAAGCTTTCTTT	CSANRGGNTEAFF
TRBV4-1	TRBJ2-1	.	few	TGCGCCAGCAGCCAACCCCGGGGCGATGAGCAGTTCTTC	CASSQPRGDEQFF
TRBV5-1	TRBJ2-1	TRBD2	once	TGCGCCAGCAGCTTAAGGGCCGCGCGTAATAGCGGGACCCTTAATGAGCAGTTCTTC	CASSLRAARNSGTLNEQFF
TRBV2	TRBJ1-2	.	many	TGTGCCAGCAGTGAGAACTCGGGACGACCTATCGGAGGCTACACCTTC	CASSENSGRPIGGYTF
TRBV6-1	TRBJ2-5	.	many	TGTGCCAGCAGTTTCCTACAGGGTTTGGGAGAGACCCAGTACTTC	CASSFLQGLGETQYF
TRBV6-2/TRBV6-3	TRBJ1-1	.	many	TGTGCCAGCAGTTACTCTGCGGGGGCCGGTGAAGCTTTCTTT	CASSYSAGAGEAFF
TRBV12-3/TRBV12-4	TRBJ1-1	.	many	TGTGCCAGCAGTTTGATGGGGGGTACTGAAGCTTTCTTT	CASSLMGGTEAFF
TRBV28	TRBJ1-2	.	many	TGTGCCAGCAGGCCCCAATCCAGTGCAAACAACTATGGCTACACCTTC	CASRPQSSANNYGYTF
TRBV6-1	TRBJ1-2	.	.	TGTGCCAGCAGTGATGGATACTATGGCCACACCTTC	CASSDGYYGHTF
TRBV30	TRBJ2-7	.	many	TGTGCCTGGAGTGACCGGGCCTACGAGCAGTACTTC	CAWSDRAYEQYF